This T cell receptor beta chain was captured in a study of human versus mouse CDR3 diversity and MHC coevolution (dated by TCRdb to the late 2010s). Regarding the complete study: According to reports, the immunoSEQ assay can detect one in 200,000 T cells and keeps multiplex PCR amplification bias to a minimum. Valid reads per sample ranged from roughly 5.5 x 10^6 to 1.8 x 10^7 across mouse and human samples. Human naive CD4 T cell repertoires served as a reference for TCR selection on multiple MHC II alleles, compared against human-TCR-locus transgenic mice with single MHC II. The human cohort comprised three healthy volunteer blood donors, one aged 30 to 40, one aged 40 to 49 and one aged 60 to 70 at collection. The full study reports these points: The lowest clonal inequality scores among all compared groups were observed in most of the three human donors. Repertoire diversity was not regarded as directly comparable between humans and mice because human T cells were selected on five to seven MHC II alleles. The largest TCR beta repertoire according to iCHAO1 estimates belonged to humans, at roughly 1.5 million clonotypes, a result attributed likely to selection by multiple MHC II molecules. On average, humans had more CDR3 deletions and insertions than mice did, pointing to greater exonuclease and TdT activity.

Genomic DNA was extracted from the sorted cells using the QIAGEN blood and tissue kit and was quantified on a NanoDrop 1000. Using multiplex PCR of genomic DNA, the immunoSEQ platform deep sequenced and quantified the TCR alpha and beta chains. On the authors' methods: IMGT gene and region definitions were used to annotate TCR sequences. Out-of-frame rearrangements were used as a proxy for the preselection repertoire and compared with in-frame clonotypes. The iCHAO1 estimator provided with the immunoSEQ platform was used to estimate repertoire size. A Gini index based on the Lorenz curve was applied to in-frame amino acid clonotypes to measure clonal inequality. Shared clonotypes were counted with the intersect function of the R package tcR, and similarity was scored with the Jaccard index. The R prcomp function was used without normalization to run principal component analysis of V, J and V-J usage frequencies. TCRdb mirrors the immuneACCESS table, restricted to in-frame sequences. Some clones are absent from its copies; in checked studies, under half trace to an unresolved V gene, and the reason for the others is unknown. V, J and clone size reflect that table, while D and trimming were determined from the DNA. Present in this sample are 45,000 to 75,000 clones, about 93% of which were seen just once. Of the sample, under 20% falls within the top ten clones.

The CDR3 has 15 amino acids, counting the end cysteine and phenylalanine. The entry retains the CDR3 DNA only, 45 bases that are in frame from base 1. The CDR1 and CDR2 encoded by the germline V gene (reference sequence) are MNHNY and SVGAGI. Trimming removed 2 bases from V and 2 bases from J, leaving 10 bases between the germline ends. Fluorescence-activated cell sorting was used to pull naive CD4 T cells, meaning cells that were CD45RO-negative and CD62L-positive, out of the PBMCs. Each donor gave around 50 ml of fresh peripheral blood, from which PBMCs were isolated by Ficoll density centrifugation. Sorting was performed on a FACSAria III instrument, with purity above 85% for all samples. This clone was observed a handful of times. Its recognized antigen is unknown. Within one base of it there is no much larger clone, and no base qualities were kept.

The sequence links TRBV6-6 to TRBJ1-3; matching of 6 bases hints at TRBD1 as the D gene. The sequence was collected from a person between 60 and 69 years old in good health. Sequenced: naive CD4+ T cells from blood. In the paper's terms, the cell subset or site label means: CD45RO-negative CD62L-positive naive CD4 T cells. The CDR3 corresponds to CASSYAGAAGNTIYF. The DNA is as follows: TGTGCCAGCAGTTACGCGGGGGCTGCTGGAAACACCATATATTTT.